This T cell receptor (beta chain) originates from a study of blood T cells in healthy people across ages. For the second PCR, which ran for roughly 7 to 11 cycles, a sample-barcoded 5' primer and a J-beta primer mix were used. A 12-random-nucleotide template-switch adaptor tagged each cDNA molecule. TCRdb redid the calling of the 5' RACE reads with MiXCR, one entry per CDR3 protein. The sample includes more than 800,000 distinct CDR3 sequences, more than 35% of them seen just once. Each donor had 8.5 to 10 milliliters of peripheral blood drawn. Each sample gave at least 6.5 million isolated PBMCs. The total RNA that was extracted per sample amounted to at least 5.5 micrograms. The CDR3 runs to 14 residues. Germline CDR1 DFQATT, CDR2 SNEGSKA (reference sequence). Trimming took off 0 bases at V and 5 bases at J, with 13 bases between the two ends.

This receptor was taken from a woman aged 60 to 75 in good health. J is TRBJ1-2 and V is TRBV20-1, with D possibly matching TRBD1 (6 bases). Source material: blood. CDR3 coding DNA: TGCAGTGCTAGAGATCTACAGGGACATTATGGCTACACCTTC. This codes for CSARDLQGHYGYTF.